This is a list of T cell receptor beta chains from one sample in a study of OX40 agonist ivuxolimab in advanced cancers. Libraries were prepared by immunoSEQ multiplex PCR; TCRdb keeps only in-frame clonotypes and omits some of them. Here the sample spans tens of thousands of clones, approximately 90% being singletons. Sample: CD4+ or CD8+ T cells sorted from blood, taken in a trial of the OX40 agonist ivuxolimab. The source is an adult with an advanced solid tumor such as melanoma, head and neck, liver or kidney cancer. Both conserved end residues are part of each CDR3. The order of the fields is J gene, D gene, V gene, clone size, CDR3 DNA, CDR3 protein. The D gene is left open where the match is weak. The size field is filled for only some rows; it gives once, few, many or a size class.

J: TRBJ1-5
D: TRBD1
V: TRBV19
size: NA
DNA: TGTGCCAGTACCCAGGGGGGGGCAAGCAATCAGCCCCAGCATTTT
CDR3: CASTQGGASNQPQHF

J: TRBJ1-5
D: NA
V: TRBV2
size: NA
DNA: TGTGCCAGCAGGCCCGACGAGGAGGTGGGTCAGCCCCAGCATTTT
CDR3: CASRPDEEVGQPQHF

J: TRBJ1-1
D: NA
V: TRBV7-9
size: NA
DNA: TGTGCCAGCAGCTTAGACCCTCTCGGGAGCACTGAAGCTTTCTTT
CDR3: CASSLDPLGSTEAFF

J: TRBJ1-3
D: TRBD1
V: TRBV14
size: NA
DNA: TGTGCCAGCAGCTACAGGGGCTTGTCTGGAAACACCATATATTTT
CDR3: CASSYRGLSGNTIYF

J: TRBJ2-2
D: NA
V: TRBV7-8
size: NA
DNA: TGTGCCAGCAGCTTAGTGCCCAGCGGGGAGCTGTTTTTT
CDR3: CASSLVPSGELFF

J: TRBJ1-1
D: TRBD1
V: TRBV19
size: once
DNA: TGTGCCAGTAGTATAAGGACAGGGGGTACTGAAGCTTTCTTT
CDR3: CASSIRTGGTEAFF

J: TRBJ1-2
D: NA
V: TRBV28
size: once
DNA: TGTGCCAGCAGTTTATCGGGGGGCCTGATGGGCTATGGCTACACCTTC
CDR3: CASSLSGGLMGYGYTF

J: TRBJ2-2
D: NA
V: TRBV30
size: once
DNA: TGTGCCTGGAATCCGATTAACCTGACTCCTAACACCGGGGAGCTGTTTTTT
CDR3: CAWNPINLTPNTGELFF

J: TRBJ1-2
D: NA
V: TRBV5-8
size: NA
DNA: TGTGCCAGCAGCTTGGTGCGGGGTAACTATGGCTACACCTTC
CDR3: CASSLVRGNYGYTF

J: TRBJ2-2
D: NA
V: TRBV6-5
size: NA
DNA: TGTGCCAGCAGTTACGGTCACACCGGGGAGCTGTTTTTT
CDR3: CASSYGHTGELFF

J: TRBJ2-1
D: NA
V: TRBV10-2
size: once
DNA: TGCGCCAGCAGTCTTTTGAACCCACAGCAGTTCTTC
CDR3: CASSLLNPQQFF

J: TRBJ1-1
D: NA
V: TRBV2
size: NA
DNA: TGTGCCAGCAGTGAAGATGGACAGCGCAACACTGAAGCTTTCTTT
CDR3: CASSEDGQRNTEAFF

J: TRBJ2-1
D: TRBD2
V: TRBV7-9
size: NA
DNA: TGTGCCAGCAGCTCTAGCGGAGAGCAGTTCTTC
CDR3: CASSSSGEQFF

J: TRBJ1-5
D: TRBD1
V: TRBV19
size: once
DNA: TGTGCCAGTAGTATAGAGAGAAGGACAGGGGAGGCTAAGCAGCATTTT
CDR3: CASSIERRTGEAKQHF

J: TRBJ1-5
D: NA
V: TRBV2
size: once
DNA: TGTGCCAGCAGTCCATCGACAGGATTCGGGCCCCAGCATTTT
CDR3: CASSPSTGFGPQHF

J: TRBJ2-3
D: TRBD2
V: TRBV5-8
size: NA
DNA: TGTGCCAGCAGCATGGGGACTAGCGGGTTGAGCACAGATACGCAGTATTTT
CDR3: CASSMGTSGLSTDTQYF

J: TRBJ2-7
D: NA
V: TRBV13
size: once
DNA: TGTGCCAGCAGCTTAGGAGGGACGGGAGCCTACGAGCAGTACTTC
CDR3: CASSLGGTGAYEQYF

J: TRBJ1-4
D: NA
V: TRBV7-9
size: once
DNA: TGTGCCAGCAGCTTAGGGGATTATACTGAAAAACTGTTTTTT
CDR3: CASSLGDYTEKLFF

J: TRBJ1-3
D: NA
V: TRBV10-3
size: NA
DNA: TGTGCCATCTCGGACTCCTCTGGAAACACCATATATTTT
CDR3: CAISDSSGNTIYF

J: TRBJ2-6
D: TRBD2
V: TRBV6-1
size: NA
DNA: TGTGCCAGCAGTGAAGAGCTAGCGGATGGTTCCTCTGGGGCCAACGTCCTGACTTTC
CDR3: CASSEELADGSSGANVLTF

J: TRBJ2-2
D: NA
V: TRBV19
size: NA
DNA: TGTGCCAGTAGTATAGTAGGTGGTCGGGCGAGAGGCACCGGGGAGCTGTTTTTT
CDR3: CASSIVGGRARGTGELFF

J: TRBJ2-5
D: NA
V: TRBV5-4
size: NA
DNA: TGTGCCAGCAGCCGGGACCTACAAGAGACCCAGTACTTC
CDR3: CASSRDLQETQYF

J: TRBJ2-3
D: NA
V: TRBV7-9
size: NA
DNA: TGTGCCAGCAGCTTAGACCCGAGTGCTACGCAGTATTTT
CDR3: CASSLDPSATQYF

J: TRBJ2-5
D: NA
V: TRBV5-1
size: once
DNA: TGCGCCAGCAGCAGGGGGGGACAGAGCCAAGAGACCCAGTACTTC
CDR3: CASSRGGQSQETQYF

J: TRBJ2-1
D: TRBD2
V: TRBV9
size: NA
DNA: TGTGCCAGCAGCGTGACTAGCGGGAGTCTTGAGCAGTTCTTC
CDR3: CASSVTSGSLEQFF

J: TRBJ2-1
D: TRBD1
V: TRBV19
size: NA
DNA: TGTGCCAGCCGGGGACAGCCCTCCTACAATGAGCAGTTCTTC
CDR3: CASRGQPSYNEQFF

J: TRBJ2-1
D: TRBD2
V: TRBV14
size: few
DNA: TGTGCCAGCAGCCAAGATACTAGCGGCAAACCGGCTTACAATGAGCAGTTCTTC
CDR3: CASSQDTSGKPAYNEQFF

J: TRBJ2-3
D: TRBD2
V: TRBV10-3
size: once
DNA: TGTGCCATCAGTGAGACTAGCGGAGCCACAGATACGCAGTATTTT
CDR3: CAISETSGATDTQYF

J: TRBJ2-5
D: TRBD2
V: TRBV5-1
size: NA
DNA: TGCGCCAGCAGCTTGGCGACTAGCGTTGAGACCCAGTACTTC
CDR3: CASSLATSVETQYF

J: TRBJ1-2
D: NA
V: TRBV6-6
size: NA
DNA: TGTGCCAGCAGTTACGGCAGGGATGTCGATGGCTACACCTTC
CDR3: CASSYGRDVDGYTF

J: TRBJ2-2
D: NA
V: TRBV6-6
size: NA
DNA: TGTGCCAGCACCGAGAGGGTAGGCACCGGGGAGCTGTTTTTT
CDR3: CASTERVGTGELFF

J: TRBJ2-3
D: TRBD2
V: TRBV5-1
size: NA
DNA: TGCGCCAGCACCTCAGCGGGAGTGAGCACAGATACGCAGTATTTT
CDR3: CASTSAGVSTDTQYF

J: TRBJ2-7
D: TRBD2
V: TRBV28
size: NA
DNA: TGTGCCAGCAGACTAGCGGGGCCCTACGAGCAGTACTTC
CDR3: CASRLAGPYEQYF

J: TRBJ1-5
D: NA
V: TRBV5-1
size: NA
DNA: TGCGCCAGCAGCTTGGATTCCTCGAATCAGCCCCAGCATTTT
CDR3: CASSLDSSNQPQHF

J: TRBJ2-7
D: TRBD1
V: TRBV7-9
size: NA
DNA: TGTGCCAGCAAAGGGGGACAGGGGGCGGCGGGGTCCTACGAGCAGTACTTC
CDR3: CASKGGQGAAGSYEQYF

J: TRBJ2-7
D: NA
V: TRBV7-8
size: NA
DNA: TGTGCCAGCAGCTCACGAGAAACCGATCCCTACGAGCAGTACTTC
CDR3: CASSSRETDPYEQYF

J: TRBJ2-5
D: NA
V: TRBV7-9
size: NA
DNA: TGTGCCAGCAGCTTAGCGCAGGGGTTTTACCAAGAGACCCAGTACTTC
CDR3: CASSLAQGFYQETQYF

J: TRBJ2-3
D: TRBD2
V: TRBV5-1
size: NA
DNA: TGCGCCAGCAGCTTGGGTACTAGCGGTCCATGGCCAGATACGCAGTATTTT
CDR3: CASSLGTSGPWPDTQYF

J: TRBJ2-1
D: TRBD1
V: TRBV19
size: once
DNA: TGTGCCAGTAGTCCTGGACAGGGTTCCTACAATGAGCAGTTCTTC
CDR3: CASSPGQGSYNEQFF

J: TRBJ2-7
D: TRBD2
V: TRBV29-1
size: NA
DNA: TGCAGCGTTGAAGGTAGCGGGAGGATCGGCGAGCAGTACTTC
CDR3: CSVEGSGRIGEQYF

J: TRBJ1-1
D: NA
V: TRBV6-1
size: few
DNA: TGTGCCAGCAGGGGTTCATTCGGAGTGAACACTGAAGCTTTCTTT
CDR3: CASRGSFGVNTEAFF

J: TRBJ2-1
D: TRBD2
V: TRBV27
size: once
DNA: TGTGCCAGCACCGCCGGGCGGGGGACGTCCTACAATGAGCAGTTCTTC
CDR3: CASTAGRGTSYNEQFF

J: TRBJ2-2
D: NA
V: TRBV29-1
size: NA
DNA: TGCAGCGTCGCCCGGGGACTGGCCACCGGGGAGCTGTTTTTT
CDR3: CSVARGLATGELFF

J: TRBJ1-3
D: NA
V: TRBV27
size: NA
DNA: TGTGCCAGCAGACGTCAGGGCTCTGGAAACACCATATATTTT
CDR3: CASRRQGSGNTIYF

J: TRBJ2-5
D: TRBD1
V: TRBV2
size: NA
DNA: TGTGCCAGCAGTAACGACAGGGGGCGTGAGACCCAGTACTTC
CDR3: CASSNDRGRETQYF

J: TRBJ1-1
D: NA
V: TRBV7-9
size: NA
DNA: TGTGCCAGCAGCTTTGGTGCTGGGACCACTGAAGCTTTCTTT
CDR3: CASSFGAGTTEAFF

J: TRBJ1-2
D: NA
V: TRBV30
size: NA
DNA: TGTGCCTGGGCGGACGGAGACTGGGGCTACACCTTC
CDR3: CAWADGDWGYTF

J: TRBJ2-3
D: NA
V: TRBV5-1
size: NA
DNA: TGCGCCAGCAGCTTGGGGTCAGCCACAGATACGCAGTATTTT
CDR3: CASSLGSATDTQYF

J: TRBJ2-5
D: NA
V: TRBV27
size: NA
DNA: TGTGCCAGCCGCACGTTGGGAGGGGGGGAGACCCAGTACTTC
CDR3: CASRTLGGGETQYF